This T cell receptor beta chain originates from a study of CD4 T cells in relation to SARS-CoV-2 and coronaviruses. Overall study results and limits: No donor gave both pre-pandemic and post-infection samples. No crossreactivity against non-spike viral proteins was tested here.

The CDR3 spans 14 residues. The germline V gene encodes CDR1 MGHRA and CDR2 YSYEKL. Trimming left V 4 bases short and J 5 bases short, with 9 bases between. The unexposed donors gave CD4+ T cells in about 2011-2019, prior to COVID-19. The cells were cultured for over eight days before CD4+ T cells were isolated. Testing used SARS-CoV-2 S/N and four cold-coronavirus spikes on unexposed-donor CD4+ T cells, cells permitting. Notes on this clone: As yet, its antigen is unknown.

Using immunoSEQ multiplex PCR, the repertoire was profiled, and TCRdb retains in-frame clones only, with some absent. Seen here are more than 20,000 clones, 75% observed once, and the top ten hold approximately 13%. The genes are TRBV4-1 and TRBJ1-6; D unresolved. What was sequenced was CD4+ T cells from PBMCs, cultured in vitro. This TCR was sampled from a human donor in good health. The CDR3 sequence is CASSRQDDNSPLHF. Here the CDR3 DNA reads TGCGCCAGCAGCCGTCAGGACGATAATTCACCCCTCCACTTT.